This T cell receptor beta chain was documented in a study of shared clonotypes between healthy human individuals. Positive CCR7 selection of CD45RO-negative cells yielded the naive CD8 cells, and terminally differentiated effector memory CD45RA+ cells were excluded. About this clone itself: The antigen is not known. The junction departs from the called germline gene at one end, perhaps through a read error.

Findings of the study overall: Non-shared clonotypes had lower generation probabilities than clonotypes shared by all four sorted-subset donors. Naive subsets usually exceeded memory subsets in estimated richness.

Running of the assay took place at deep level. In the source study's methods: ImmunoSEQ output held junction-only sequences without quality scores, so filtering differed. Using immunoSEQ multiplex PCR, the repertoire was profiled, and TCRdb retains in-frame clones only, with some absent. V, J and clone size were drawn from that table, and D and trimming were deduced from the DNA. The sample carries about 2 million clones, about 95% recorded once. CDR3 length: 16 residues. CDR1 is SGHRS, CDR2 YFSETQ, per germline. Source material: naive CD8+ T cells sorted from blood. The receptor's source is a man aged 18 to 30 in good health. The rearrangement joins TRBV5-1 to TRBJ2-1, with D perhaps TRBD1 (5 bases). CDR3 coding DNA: TGCGCCAGCAGGTTGGCGACAGAGTTCTCCTACAATGAGCAGTTCTTC. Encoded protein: CASRLATEFSYNEQFF.